This entry describes one T cell receptor beta chain. Antigen unknown. The germline gives CDR1 SGHRS, CDR2 YFSETQ. Trimming removed 0 bases from V and 2 bases from J; junction bases left unmatched: 5. The CDR3 loop spans 15 amino acids. The data belong to a study of radiation and T cells in renal cell carcinoma. Treatment of the sample: 15 Gy SBRT to primary tumor, nephrectomy 4 weeks later. Nephrectomy followed 15 Gy stereotactic body radiation by 4 weeks. This renal cell carcinoma was of the clear cell type. Profiled with immunoSEQ multiplex PCR; TCRdb holds only in-frame clones, not every one. The profile shows some 16,000 clones, 50% of them singletons. General study findings and limits: In blood, top tumor clones expanded by 2 weeks, shrinking by 4. Irradiated tumors had higher TCR clonality than control tumors.

The sequencing used tumor tissue, collected from a patient whose treatment included radiotherapy and nephrectomy. This clonotype was obtained from a woman aged 60-70 years with renal cell carcinoma. The chain uses TRBV5-1 and TRBJ2-7, with TRBD2 matching 7 bases. As DNA, the CDR3 is TGCGCCAGCAGCTTGGTAGCTAGCGGTACCTACGAGCAGTACTTC. It codes for CASSLVASGTYEQYF.